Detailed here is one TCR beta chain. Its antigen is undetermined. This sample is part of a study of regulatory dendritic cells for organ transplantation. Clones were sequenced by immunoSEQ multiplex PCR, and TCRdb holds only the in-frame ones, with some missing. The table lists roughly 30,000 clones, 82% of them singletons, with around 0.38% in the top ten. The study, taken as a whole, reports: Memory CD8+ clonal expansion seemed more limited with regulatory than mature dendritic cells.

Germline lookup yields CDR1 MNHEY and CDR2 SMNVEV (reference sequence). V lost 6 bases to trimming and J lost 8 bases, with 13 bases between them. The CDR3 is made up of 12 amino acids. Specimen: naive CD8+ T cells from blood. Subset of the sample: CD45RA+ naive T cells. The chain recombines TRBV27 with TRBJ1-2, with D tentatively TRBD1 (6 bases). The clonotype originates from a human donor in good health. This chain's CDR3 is CASRTGGGGYTF. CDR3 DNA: TGTGCCAGCAGAACGGGGGGCGGGGGCTACACCTTC.